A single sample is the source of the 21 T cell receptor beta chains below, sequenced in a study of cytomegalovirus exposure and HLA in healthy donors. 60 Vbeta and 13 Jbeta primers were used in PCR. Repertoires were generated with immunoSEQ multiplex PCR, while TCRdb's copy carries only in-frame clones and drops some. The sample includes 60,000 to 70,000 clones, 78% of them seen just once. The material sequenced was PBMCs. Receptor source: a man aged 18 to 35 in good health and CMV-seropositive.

Here the CDR3 DNA reads TGCAGCGGGAGGGGGCAGCATGGCTACACCTTC. Protein sequence: CSGRGQHGYTF. The chain employs TRBV29-1 and TRBJ1-2, with 7 bases that match TRBD1. Germline values: CDR1 SQVTM, CDR2 ANQGSEA. Trimming took 7 bases from V and 6 from J; bases not matched to a gene: 5. This CDR3 is built from 11 residues.

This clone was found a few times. CDR3 in DNA: TGTGCCAGTAGCCATCCAGGAGCGGAAGAGACCCAGTACTTC. This gives the protein CASSHPGAEETQYF. This chain uses TRBV19 with TRBJ2-5; TRBD2 is a possible D gene (5 bases). Looked up from germline, CDR1 is LNHDA and CDR2 is SQIVND (reference sequence). The CDR3 loop spans 14 amino acids. Trimming shortened V by 6 bases and J by 3 bases, and 14 bases separated the two germline ends.

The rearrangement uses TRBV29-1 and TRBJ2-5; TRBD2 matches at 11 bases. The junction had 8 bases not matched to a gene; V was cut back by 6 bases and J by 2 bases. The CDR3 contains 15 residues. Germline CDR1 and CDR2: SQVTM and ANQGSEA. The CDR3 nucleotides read TGCAGCGTAAAATTAGCGGGAGGGATTCAAGAGACCCAGTACTTC. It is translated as CSVKLAGGIQETQYF.

CDR3 protein: CASSLKGGQDTEAFF. As DNA, the CDR3 is TGCGCCAGCAGCTTGAAAGGGGGCCAAGACACTGAAGCTTTCTTT. J is TRBJ1-1 and V is TRBV5-1, with 7 bases identical to TRBD1. The CDR3 loop spans 15 amino acids. Trimming cost V 1 base and J 3 bases; bases outside gene matches: 6. The germline V gene encodes CDR1 SGHRS and CDR2 YFSETQ. Full variable domain (outside the CDR3, taken from reference TRBV5-1 and TRBJ1-1): KAGVTQTPRYLIKTRGQQVTLSCSPISGHRSVSWYQQTPGQGLQFLFEYFSETQRNKGNFPGRFSGRQFSNSRSEMNVSTLELGDSALYLCASSLKGGQDTEAFFGQGTRLTVV.

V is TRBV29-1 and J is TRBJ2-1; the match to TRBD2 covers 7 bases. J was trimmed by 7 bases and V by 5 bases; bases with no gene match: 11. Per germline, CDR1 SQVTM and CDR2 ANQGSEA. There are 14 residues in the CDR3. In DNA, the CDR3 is TGCAGCGTTTTAGCGGGCCGGGAATTGAATGAGCAGTTCTTC. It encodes CSVLAGRELNEQFF.

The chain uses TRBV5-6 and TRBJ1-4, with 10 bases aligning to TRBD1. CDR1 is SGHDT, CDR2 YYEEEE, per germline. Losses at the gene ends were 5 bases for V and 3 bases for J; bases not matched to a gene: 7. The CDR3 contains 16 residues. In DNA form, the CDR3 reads TGTGCCAGCAGTACCCCGGGACAGGGGCCTAATGAAAAACTGTTTTTT. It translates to CASSTPGQGPNEKLFF.

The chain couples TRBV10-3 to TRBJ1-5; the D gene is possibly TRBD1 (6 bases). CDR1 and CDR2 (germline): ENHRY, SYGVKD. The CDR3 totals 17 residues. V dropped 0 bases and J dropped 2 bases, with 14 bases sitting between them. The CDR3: CAISESIGTTGNQPQHF. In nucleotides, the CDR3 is TGTGCCATCAGTGAGTCGATTGGGACAACCGGCAATCAGCCCCAGCATTTT.

CDR3 residues: CSAGTGGDEQYF. DNA of the CDR3: TGCAGCGCTGGGACAGGGGGCGACGAGCAGTACTTC. The rearrangement uses TRBV29-1 and TRBJ2-7; 12 bases align to TRBD1. The CDR3 has 12 amino acids. The V gene end was trimmed by 7 bases and the J gene end by 5 bases; junction bases not matched to a gene: 3. The V gene's germline CDR1 is SQVTM and CDR2 ANQGSEA.

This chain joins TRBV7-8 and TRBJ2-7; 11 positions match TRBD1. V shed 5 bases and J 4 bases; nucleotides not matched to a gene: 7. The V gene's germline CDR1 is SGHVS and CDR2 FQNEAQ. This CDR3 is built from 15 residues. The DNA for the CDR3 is TGTGCCAGCAGCGAAGGGACAGGGGGTCGGTACGAGCAGTACTTC. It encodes CASSEGTGGRYEQYF.

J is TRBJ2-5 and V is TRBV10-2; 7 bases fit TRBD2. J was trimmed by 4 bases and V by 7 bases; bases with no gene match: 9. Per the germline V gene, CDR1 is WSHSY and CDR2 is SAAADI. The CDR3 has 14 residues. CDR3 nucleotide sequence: TGCGCCAGCACAATCAGCGGGAATCTAGAGACCCAGTACTTC. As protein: CASTISGNLETQYF.

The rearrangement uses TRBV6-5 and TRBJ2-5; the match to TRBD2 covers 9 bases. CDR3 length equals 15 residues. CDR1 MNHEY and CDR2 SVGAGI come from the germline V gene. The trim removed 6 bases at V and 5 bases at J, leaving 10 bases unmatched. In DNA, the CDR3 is TGTGCCAGCAGCCTCAGCGGGGGGAGGGGCGAGACCCAGTACTTC. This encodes CASSLSGGRGETQYF.

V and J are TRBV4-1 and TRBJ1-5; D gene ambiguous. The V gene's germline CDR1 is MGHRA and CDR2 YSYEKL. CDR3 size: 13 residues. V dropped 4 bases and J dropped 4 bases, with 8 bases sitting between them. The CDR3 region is CASSLTSNQPQHF. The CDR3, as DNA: TGCGCCAGCAGCCTAACGAGTAATCAGCCCCAGCATTTT.

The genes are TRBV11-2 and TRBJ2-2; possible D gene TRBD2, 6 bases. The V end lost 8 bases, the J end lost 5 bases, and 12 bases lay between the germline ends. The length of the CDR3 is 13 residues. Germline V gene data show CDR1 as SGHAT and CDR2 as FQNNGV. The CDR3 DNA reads TGTGCCAGCTCCCCTAGCGCGACCGGGGAGCTGTTTTTT. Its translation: CASSPSATGELFF.

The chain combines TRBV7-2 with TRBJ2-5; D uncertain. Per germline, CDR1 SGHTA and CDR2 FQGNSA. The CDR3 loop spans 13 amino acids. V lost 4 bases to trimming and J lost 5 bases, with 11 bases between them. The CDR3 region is CASSWKERETQYF. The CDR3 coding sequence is TGTGCCAGCAGCTGGAAAGAGAGGGAGACCCAGTACTTC.

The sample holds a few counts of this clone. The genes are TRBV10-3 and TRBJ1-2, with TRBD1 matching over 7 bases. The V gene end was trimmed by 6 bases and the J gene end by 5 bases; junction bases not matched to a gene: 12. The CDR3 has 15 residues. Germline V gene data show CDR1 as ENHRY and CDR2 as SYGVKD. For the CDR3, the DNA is TGTGCCATCAGCCCCAACCGGGACAGCAAGTATGGCTACACCTTC. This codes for CAISPNRDSKYGYTF.

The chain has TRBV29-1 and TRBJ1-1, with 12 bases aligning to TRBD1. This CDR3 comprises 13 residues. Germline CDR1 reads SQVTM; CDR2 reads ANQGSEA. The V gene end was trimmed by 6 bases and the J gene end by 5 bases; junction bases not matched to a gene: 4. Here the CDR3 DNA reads TGCAGCGTGGGGACAGGGGGCGGTACTGAAGCTTTCTTT. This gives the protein CSVGTGGGTEAFF. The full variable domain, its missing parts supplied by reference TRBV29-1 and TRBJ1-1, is SAVISQKPSRDICQRGTSLTIQCQVDSQVTMMFWYRQQPGQSLTLIATANQGSEATYESGFVIDKFPISRPNLTFSTLTVSNMSPEDSSIYLCSVGTGGGTEAFFGQGTRLTVV.

The CDR3 sequence: CASSSHGTAGEQYF. The CDR3 DNA reads TGTGCCAGCAGCTCCCACGGGACTGCTGGGGAGCAGTACTTC. The chain is built from TRBV13 and TRBJ2-7; TRBD2 might be the D (6 bases). Germline loops: CDR1 PRHDT, CDR2 FYEKMQ (reference sequence). V gave up 4 bases and J gave up 7 bases, with 17 bases separating them. This CDR3 spans 14 amino acids.

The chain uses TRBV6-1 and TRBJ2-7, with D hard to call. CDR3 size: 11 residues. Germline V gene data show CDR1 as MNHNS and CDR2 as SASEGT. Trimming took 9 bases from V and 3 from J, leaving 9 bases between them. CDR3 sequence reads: CASAVSYEQYF. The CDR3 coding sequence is TGTGCCAGTGCCGTGAGCTACGAGCAGTACTTC.

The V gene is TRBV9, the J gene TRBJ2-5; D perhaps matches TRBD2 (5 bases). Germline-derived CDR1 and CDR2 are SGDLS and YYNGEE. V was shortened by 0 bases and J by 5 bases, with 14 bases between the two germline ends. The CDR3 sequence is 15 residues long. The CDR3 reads CASSVAGGLGETQYF. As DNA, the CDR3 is TGTGCCAGCAGCGTAGCGGGCGGACTCGGGGAGACCCAGTACTTC. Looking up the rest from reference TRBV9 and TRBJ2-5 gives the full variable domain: DSGVTQTPKHLITATGQRVTLRCSPRSGDLSVYWYQQSLDQGLQFLIQYYNGEERAKGNILERFSAQQFPDLHSELNLSSLELGDSALYFCASSVAGGLGETQYFGPGTRLLVL.

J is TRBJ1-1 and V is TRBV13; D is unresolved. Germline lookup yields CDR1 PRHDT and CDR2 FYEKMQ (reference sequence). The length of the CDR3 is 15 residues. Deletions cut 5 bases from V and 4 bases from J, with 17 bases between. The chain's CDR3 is CASSPPEAGGTEAFF. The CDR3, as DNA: TGTGCCAGCAGCCCCCCGGAGGCCGGAGGCACTGAAGCTTTCTTT.

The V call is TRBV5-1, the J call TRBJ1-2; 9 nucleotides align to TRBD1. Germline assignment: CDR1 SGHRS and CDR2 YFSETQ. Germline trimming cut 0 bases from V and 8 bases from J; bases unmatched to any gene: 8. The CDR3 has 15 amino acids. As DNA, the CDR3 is TGCGCCAGCAGCTTGGAGGGGACAGGGCTAAACGGCTACACCTTC. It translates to CASSLEGTGLNGYTF.